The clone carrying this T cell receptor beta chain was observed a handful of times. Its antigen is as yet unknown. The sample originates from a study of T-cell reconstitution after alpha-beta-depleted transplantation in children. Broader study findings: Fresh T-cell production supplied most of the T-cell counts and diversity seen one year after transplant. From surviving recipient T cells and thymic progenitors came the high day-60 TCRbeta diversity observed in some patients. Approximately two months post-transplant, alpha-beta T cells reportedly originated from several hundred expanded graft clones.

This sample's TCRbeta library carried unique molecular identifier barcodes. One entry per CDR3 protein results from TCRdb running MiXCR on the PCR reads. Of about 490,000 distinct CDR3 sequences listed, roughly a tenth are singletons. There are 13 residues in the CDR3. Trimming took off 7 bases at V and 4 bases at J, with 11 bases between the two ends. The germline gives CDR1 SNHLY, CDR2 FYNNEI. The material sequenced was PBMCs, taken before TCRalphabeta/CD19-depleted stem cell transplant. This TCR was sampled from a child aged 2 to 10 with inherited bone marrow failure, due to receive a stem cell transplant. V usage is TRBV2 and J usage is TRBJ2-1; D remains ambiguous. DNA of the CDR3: TGTGCCAGCATAAACCGCAGTTACAATGAGCAGTTCTTC. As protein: CASINRSYNEQFF.